This paragraph covers one TCR beta chain sequence. This record belongs to a study of cytomegalovirus exposure and HLA in healthy donors. Primers: 60 Vbeta forward and 13 Jbeta reverse. Here immunoSEQ multiplex PCR was the method, and the copy in TCRdb shows in-frame clones only, minus some. Counted here are about 160,000 clones, 81% occurring once; the ten biggest clones make up 13%. CDR1 and CDR2 from the germline V gene are MDHEN and SYDVKM. The CDR3 length is 14 residues. V was pared by 6 bases and J by 9 bases, with 18 bases between. This chain uses TRBV28 with TRBJ1-5; D is possibly TRBD1 (5 bases). This clonotype originated in a woman between 50 and 59 years old in good health and CMV-seronegative. The sample comprised PBMCs. The CDR3 reads CASRPSTASGPQHF. CDR3 DNA: TGTGCCAGCAGACCTTCGACAGCGTCGGGGCCCCAGCATTTT.